Shown below are 9 T cell receptor beta chains from a single sample sequenced in a study of cytomegalovirus exposure and HLA in healthy donors. The PCR employed 60 Vbeta primers together with 13 Jbeta primers. Measured with immunoSEQ multiplex PCR; TCRdb has only the in-frame clones, and not every one. This repertoire comprises roughly 120,000 clones; its ten largest clones make up around 2.2%. Input material: PBMCs. The receptors were sampled from a man between 35 and 55 years old in good health and CMV-seronegative.

The chain has TRBV28 and TRBJ1-3, with TRBD1 matching 7 bases. The CDR3 spans 15 residues. The germline gives CDR1 MDHEN, CDR2 SYDVKM. The trim removed 5 bases at V and 5 bases at J, leaving 9 bases unmatched. CDR3 coding DNA: TGTGCCAGCAGTCCCACTGGACAGGTCCGAAACACCATATATTTT. It encodes CASSPTGQVRNTIYF.

The chain is built from TRBV18 and TRBJ1-1, with TRBD1 as a possible D gene (5 bases). The length of the CDR3 is 12 residues. V lost 3 bases and J lost 7, with 9 bases in between. Germline V gives CDR1 KGHSH, CDR2 LQKENI. The DNA for the CDR3 is TGTGCCAGCTCACCCCCCGGGGGTGAAGCTTTCTTT. Its protein is CASSPPGGEAFF.

Comment on this clone: Different DNA sequences within this sample yield the same CDR3. This chain links TRBV5-1 with TRBJ2-1; 7 bases fit TRBD2. V lost 0 bases and J lost 2; bases outside the gene matches: 2. The CDR3 sequence is 15 residues long. The V gene's germline CDR1 is SGHRS and CDR2 YFSETQ. CDR3 nucleotide sequence: TGCGCCAGCAGCTTGGAGGGAGGGACCTACAATGAGCAGTTCTTC. Translation: CASSLEGGTYNEQFF.

The rearrangement uses TRBV7-2 and TRBJ2-2; D might be TRBD2 (6 bases). The CDR3 extends over 16 amino acids. CDR1 and CDR2 from the germline V gene are SGHTA and FQGNSA. The V end lost 3 bases, the J end lost 8 bases, and 19 bases lay between the germline ends. The CDR3 is CASSFRDSRLPGELFF. Here the CDR3 DNA reads TGTGCCAGCAGCTTCCGGGACTCCCGACTCCCGGGGGAGCTGTTTTTT.

V and J are TRBV5-6 and TRBJ2-7; 9 bases map to TRBD2. J was trimmed by 3 bases and V by 4 bases; bases with no gene match: 8. The length of the CDR3 is 15 residues. The germline CDR1 and CDR2 sequences are SGHDT and YYEEEE. The CDR3 sequence is CASSGSGTSFYEQYF. The CDR3 bases are TGTGCCAGCAGCGGATCCGGGACTAGCTTCTACGAGCAGTACTTC.

The V gene is TRBV5-1, the J gene TRBJ1-2; 7 bases agree with TRBD1. This CDR3 has 14 amino acids. Germline CDR1 is SGHRS and CDR2 is YFSETQ. The junction had 9 bases not matched to a gene; V was cut back by 4 bases and J by 6 bases. The DNA for the CDR3 is TGCGCCAGCAGCCCGGCGGGACAGACTGATGGCTACACCTTC. As protein: CASSPAGQTDGYTF.

The V and J genes are TRBV5-1 and TRBJ2-1; 15 bases map to TRBD2. Germline CDR1 and CDR2: SGHRS and YFSETQ. The ends lost 4 bases at V and 4 bases at J; junction bases unmatched: 12. The CDR3 totals 19 residues. CDR3 sequence reads: CASSLRTSGRAILYNEQFF. The CDR3 nucleotides are TGCGCCAGCAGCCTACGGACTAGCGGGAGGGCCATATTATACAATGAGCAGTTCTTC. Combining the CDR3 with reference TRBV5-1 and TRBJ2-1 gives the whole variable domain KAGVTQTPRYLIKTRGQQVTLSCSPISGHRSVSWYQQTPGQGLQFLFEYFSETQRNKGNFPGRFSGRQFSNSRSEMNVSTLELGDSALYLCASSLRTSGRAILYNEQFFGPGTRLTVL.

The rearrangement uses TRBV9 and TRBJ2-3, with TRBD2 matching 7 bases. In germline, CDR1 is SGDLS, CDR2 YYNGEE. The J segment lost 2 bases and the V segment lost 2 bases, leaving 5 bases of the junction unmatched. The length of the CDR3 is 15 residues. CDR3 DNA: TGTGCCAGCAGCGTTGAGGGAGGGTACACAGATACGCAGTATTTT. Translated, it gives CASSVEGGYTDTQYF.

The rearrangement uses TRBV29-1 and TRBJ2-7; 9 nucleotides match TRBD1. V shed 2 bases, J shed 4 bases, and the junction held 15 bases outside the gene matches. The V gene's germline CDR1 is SQVTM and CDR2 ANQGSEA. The CDR3 consists of 17 residues. The DNA for the CDR3 is TGCAGCGTTGAACTTCACCTCACAGGGGGCGGCGGTTACGAGCAGTACTTC. This sequence encodes CSVELHLTGGGGYEQYF.